This T cell receptor beta chain was documented in a study of response to subunit inactivated influenza vaccine. This CDR3 region has 15 residues. V dropped 0 bases and J dropped 4 bases, with 10 bases sitting between them. Germline CDR1 and CDR2: SEHNR and FQNEAQ (reference sequence). General study findings and limits: A suggestion made by the authors is that each seasonal influenza vaccination recruits few new T cells.

Each CDR3 protein gets one entry after TCRdb re-called the RT-PCR reads with MiXCR. The data hold 450,000 to 600,000 distinct CDR3 sequences, with approximately 7.1% observed a single time. In its sample, this clonotype was seen a few times. Its antigen is undetermined. The sample in question was PBMCs from blood, obtained around 25 months after vaccination. The source is a man aged 45-69 years who received an inactivated influenza vaccine. J is TRBJ2-1 and V is TRBV7-9; D is possibly TRBD2 (5 bases). CDR3 coding DNA: TGTGCCAGCAGCTTAGCACCCCGAGGGTACAATGAGCAGTTCTTC. The encoded protein is CASSLAPRGYNEQFF.